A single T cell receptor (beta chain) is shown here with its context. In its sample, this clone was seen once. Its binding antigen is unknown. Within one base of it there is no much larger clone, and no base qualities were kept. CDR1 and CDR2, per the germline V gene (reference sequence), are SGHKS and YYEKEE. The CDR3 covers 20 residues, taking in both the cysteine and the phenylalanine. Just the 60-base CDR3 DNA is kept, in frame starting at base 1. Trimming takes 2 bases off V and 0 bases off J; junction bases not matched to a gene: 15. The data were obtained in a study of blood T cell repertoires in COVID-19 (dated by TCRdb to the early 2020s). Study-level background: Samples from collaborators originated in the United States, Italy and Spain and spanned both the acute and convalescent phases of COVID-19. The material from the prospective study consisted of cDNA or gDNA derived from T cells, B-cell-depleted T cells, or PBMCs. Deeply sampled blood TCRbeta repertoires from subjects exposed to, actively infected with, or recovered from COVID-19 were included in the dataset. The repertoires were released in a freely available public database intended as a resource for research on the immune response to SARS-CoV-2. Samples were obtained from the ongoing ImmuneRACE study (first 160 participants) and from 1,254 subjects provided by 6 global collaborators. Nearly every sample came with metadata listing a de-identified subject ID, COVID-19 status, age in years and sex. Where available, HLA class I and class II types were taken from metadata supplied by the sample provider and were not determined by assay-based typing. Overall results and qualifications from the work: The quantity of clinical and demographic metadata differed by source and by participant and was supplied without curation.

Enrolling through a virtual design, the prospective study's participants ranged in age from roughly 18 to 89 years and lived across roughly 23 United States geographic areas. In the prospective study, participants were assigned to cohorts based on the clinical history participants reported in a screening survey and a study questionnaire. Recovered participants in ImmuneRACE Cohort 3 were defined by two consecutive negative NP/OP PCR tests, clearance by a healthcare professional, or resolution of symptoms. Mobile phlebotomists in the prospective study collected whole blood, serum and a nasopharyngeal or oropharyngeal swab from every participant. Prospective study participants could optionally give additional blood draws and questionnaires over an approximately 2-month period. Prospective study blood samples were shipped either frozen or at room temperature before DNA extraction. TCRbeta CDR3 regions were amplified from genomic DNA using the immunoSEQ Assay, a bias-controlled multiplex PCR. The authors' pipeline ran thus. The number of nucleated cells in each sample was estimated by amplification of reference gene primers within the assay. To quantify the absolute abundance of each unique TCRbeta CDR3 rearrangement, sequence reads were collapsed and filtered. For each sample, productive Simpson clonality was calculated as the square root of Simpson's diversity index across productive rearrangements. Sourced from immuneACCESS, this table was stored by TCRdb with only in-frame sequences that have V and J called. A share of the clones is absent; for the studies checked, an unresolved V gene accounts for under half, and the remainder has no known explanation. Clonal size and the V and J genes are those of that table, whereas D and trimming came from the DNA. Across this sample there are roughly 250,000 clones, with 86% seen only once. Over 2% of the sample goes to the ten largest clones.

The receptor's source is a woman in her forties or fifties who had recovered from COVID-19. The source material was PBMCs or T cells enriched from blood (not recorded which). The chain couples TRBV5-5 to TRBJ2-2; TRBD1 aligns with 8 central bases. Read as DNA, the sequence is TGTGCCAGCAGCTTTTCCCTGGGGAGGACAGGGATAACGAACACCGGGGAGCTGTTTTTT. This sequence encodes CASSFSLGRTGITNTGELFF.